A single sample is the source of the 25 T cell receptor beta chains below, sequenced in a study of control samples from healthy donors and cancer patients. Sequencing used immunoSEQ multiplex PCR; TCRdb keeps in-frame clones, though not all of them. The data show some 39,000 clones, around four fifths seen once. The specimen was PBMCs. The receptors come from an older woman with lung cancer.

V usage is TRBV30 and J usage is TRBJ2-7; D is possibly TRBD1 (6 bases). This CDR3 has 14 amino acids. Trimming shortened V by 5 bases and J by 4 bases, and 18 bases separated the two germline ends. From germline, CDR1 is GTSNPN and CDR2 SVGIG (reference sequence). The CDR3: CAWAGTPSTYEQYF. The DNA of the CDR3 is TGTGCCTGGGCCGGGACACCGAGTACATACGAGCAGTACTTC.

V usage is TRBV6-5 and J usage is TRBJ2-7; perhaps TRBD1 as D (5 bases). Germline V gene data show CDR1 as MNHEY and CDR2 as SVGAGI. The CDR3 contains 14 residues. Trimming removed 2 bases at V and 0 bases at J, with 8 bases between. This CDR3 is CASSYARDSYEQYF. The CDR3 nucleotides are TGTGCCAGCAGTTACGCCAGGGACTCCTACGAGCAGTACTTC.

This chain links TRBV5-1 with TRBJ1-1; no firm D call. The germline CDR1 and CDR2 sequences are SGHRS and YFSETQ. The V end lost 4 bases, the J end lost 1 base, and 20 bases lay between the germline ends. The CDR3 contains 17 residues. Here the CDR3 reads CASSQELDSLRNTEAFF. The DNA of the CDR3 is TGCGCCAGCAGCCAGGAATTGGACTCCCTGAGGAACACTGAAGCTTTCTTT. Supplemented by reference TRBV5-1 and TRBJ1-1, the full variable domain reads KAGVTQTPRYLIKTRGQQVTLSCSPISGHRSVSWYQQTPGQGLQFLFEYFSETQRNKGNFPGRFSGRQFSNSRSEMNVSTLELGDSALYLCASSQELDSLRNTEAFFGQGTRLTVV.

V is TRBV5-3 and J is TRBJ2-7; tentative D call: TRBD2 (5 bases). TRBV5-3 is an open reading frame whose function is uncertain. The ends were cut back, 2 bases at V and 4 bases at J, with 25 bases in the middle. The CDR3 totals 18 residues. The chain's CDR3 is CARSLNGWPTVRDYEQYF. CDR3 in DNA: TGTGCCAGAAGCTTAAATGGCTGGCCGACGGTGAGGGATTACGAGCAGTACTTC.

This chain joins TRBV18 and TRBJ2-1; 9 bases map to TRBD1. The germline V gene encodes CDR1 KGHSH and CDR2 LQKENI. The CDR3 has 14 amino acids. The V gene end was trimmed by 2 bases and the J gene end by 4 bases; junction bases not matched to a gene: 0. In DNA, the CDR3 is TGTGCCAGCTCACCAGGGACAGGGTACAATGAGCAGTTCTTC. This codes for CASSPGTGYNEQFF.

This sequence joins TRBV3-1 (or the pseudogene TRBV3-2) and TRBJ1-2; 7 bases are a match to TRBD1. Germline lookup yields CDR1 LGHDT and CDR2 YNNKEL (reference sequence). V was pared by 4 bases and J by 5 bases, with 4 bases of the junction left unmatched. CDR3 length equals 13 residues. CDR3 loop: CASSLRGTYGYTF. The CDR3 region has the DNA TGTGCCAGCAGCCTCAGGGGGACATATGGCTACACCTTC.

This clone was recorded only once. The chain joins TRBV2 to TRBJ1-6; D is perhaps TRBD1 (5 bases). The CDR3 is made up of 14 amino acids. Germline-derived CDR1 and CDR2 are SNHLY and FYNNEI. V dropped 11 bases and J dropped 9 bases, with 20 bases sitting between them. This chain's CDR3 is CASATDPGGSPLHF. DNA of the CDR3: TGTGCCTCAGCAACGGACCCGGGGGGTTCACCCCTCCACTTT.

This clone was found a few times. Within the sample, other DNA sequences also encode this same CDR3. The chain is built from TRBV30 and TRBJ1-1; D gene unclear. The germline V gene has CDR1 GTSNPN and CDR2 SVGIG (reference sequence). The V end lost 1 base, the J end lost 7 bases, and 7 bases lay between the germline ends. The CDR3 runs 11 residues. CDR3 coding DNA: TGTGCCTGGAGTGGACCCCTTGAAGCTTTCTTT. Its protein is CAWSGPLEAFF.

This chain joins TRBV3-1 (or the pseudogene TRBV3-2) and TRBJ2-7, with D possibly TRBD1 on 7 matching bases. The CDR3 length is 14 residues. Trimming stripped 4 bases from V and 2 bases from J, with 12 bases between. The germline gives CDR1 LGHDT, CDR2 YNNKEL (reference sequence). This chain's CDR3 is CASSPTGRPYEQYF. The DNA for the CDR3 is TGTGCCAGCAGCCCGACAGGGAGGCCCTACGAGCAGTACTTC.

In this sample, this clone turned up once. The chain couples TRBV7-3 to TRBJ2-3; D is possibly TRBD1 or TRBD2 (5 bases each). V was cut by 4 bases and J by 4 bases, with 12 bases left in between. Germline-derived CDR1 and CDR2 are SGHTA and FQGTGA. This CDR3 spans 14 amino acids. CDR3 nucleotides: TGTGCCAGCAGCTCCGGGACCCCCGCAGATACGCAGTATTTT. This sequence encodes CASSSGTPADTQYF.

In the case of this clone: The junction and the germline gene differ at one end; a read error may be behind it. CDR3 sequence: CASSMEAAGRGTDTQCF. For the CDR3, the DNA is TGTGCCAGTAGTATGGAAGCCGCGGGACGGGGCACAGATACGCAGTGTTTT. The V gene is TRBV19, the J gene TRBJ2-3; TRBD2 is a possible D gene (6 bases). Germline assignment: CDR1 LNHDA and CDR2 SQIVND (reference sequence). The length of the CDR3 is 17 residues.

In DNA, the CDR3 is TGTGCCAGCGCTGGGTGGTACTATGGCTACACCTTC. Translating gives CASAGWYYGYTF. V gene TRBV12-3 or TRBV12-4 combines with J gene TRBJ1-2; D remains ambiguous. V lost 8 bases to trimming and J lost 3 bases, with 10 bases between them. This CDR3 spans 12 amino acids.

This clone was seen more than once but under ten times. V is TRBV29-1 and J is TRBJ2-6; D may match TRBD1 or TRBD2 (5 bases each). CDR3 size: 17 residues. Trimming took 5 bases from V and 0 from J, leaving 17 bases between them. CDR1 is SQVTM and CDR2 is ANQGSEA in the germline V gene. In DNA form, the CDR3 reads TGCAGCGTTCTGGGGGACCGAAACCCCTCTGGGGCCAACGTCCTGACTTTC. Amino acids: CSVLGDRNPSGANVLTF.

The V and J genes are TRBV7-3 and TRBJ2-1; D ambiguous. The CDR3 covers 14 residues. Germline CDR1 is SGHTA and CDR2 is FQGTGA. Between the trimmed V and J ends, which lost 4 bases and 0 bases, there was a span of 7 bases. The CDR3 DNA reads as TGTGCCAGCAGCTCCCATAGCTCCTACAATGAGCAGTTCTTC. Translating gives CASSSHSSYNEQFF.

The chain recombines TRBV27 with TRBJ1-6; 9 bases align to TRBD1. With V trimmed by 2 bases and J by 7 bases, 3 bases remained unmatched. The CDR3 sequence is 15 residues long. Germline V gene lookup returns CDR1 MNHEY and CDR2 SMNVEV (reference sequence). The CDR3 region is CASSLGTGRNSPLHF. The CDR3 DNA sequence: TGTGCCAGCAGTTTAGGGACAGGGCGAAATTCACCCCTCCACTTT.

The chain links TRBV9 to TRBJ2-3, with 7 bases fitting TRBD1. This CDR3 spans 13 amino acids. Per the germline V gene, CDR1 is SGDLS and CDR2 is YYNGEE. Germline trimming cut 3 bases from V and 4 bases from J; bases unmatched to any gene: 2. CDR3 nucleotide sequence: TGTGCCAGCAGCGCTGACAGGGCAGATACGCAGTATTTT. It yields the protein CASSADRADTQYF. The full variable domain, rest sourced from reference TRBV9 and TRBJ2-3, is DSGVTQTPKHLITATGQRVTLRCSPRSGDLSVYWYQQSLDQGLQFLIQYYNGEERAKGNILERFSAQQFPDLHSELNLSSLELGDSALYFCASSADRADTQYFGPGTRLTVL.

The chain uses TRBV27 and TRBJ1-1; maybe TRBD1 (5 bases). Trimming stripped 7 bases from V and 4 bases from J, with 13 bases between. This CDR3 spans 13 amino acids. Germline V gene lookup returns CDR1 MNHEY and CDR2 SMNVEV (reference sequence). The CDR3 reads CASTLSGGTEAFF. As DNA, the CDR3 is TGTGCCAGCACCCTTTCCGGGGGCACTGAAGCTTTCTTT.

The chain joins TRBV5-4 to TRBJ1-1, with 7 bases that match TRBD1. This CDR3 has 16 amino acids. The germline V gene has CDR1 SGHNT and CDR2 YYREEE (reference sequence). After removal of 4 bases from V and 4 bases from J, the junction contained 13 bases not matched to a gene. DNA of the CDR3: TGTGCCAGCAGCCCTGGTGGTACAGGGGCCCCCACTGAAGCTTTCTTT. The encoded protein is CASSPGGTGAPTEAFF.

The chain combines TRBV5-6 with TRBJ1-1, with D possibly matching TRBD1 (6 bases). Per germline, CDR1 SGHDT and CDR2 YYEEEE. The CDR3 length is 13 residues. Trimming pared 5 bases from V and 1 base from J, leaving 9 bases between. The CDR3 spells CASRKGGNTEAFF. The DNA of the CDR3 is TGTGCCAGCAGGAAAGGGGGGAACACTGAAGCTTTCTTT.

The J gene is TRBJ2-7, the V gene TRBV5-4; 10 nucleotides agree with TRBD1. Germline V gives CDR1 SGHNT, CDR2 YYREEE (reference sequence). This CDR3 spans 14 amino acids. Germline trimming cut 0 bases from V and 7 bases from J; bases unmatched to any gene: 4. CDR3 sequence: CASSLGQGAREQYF. The CDR3 DNA is TGTGCCAGCAGCTTGGGACAGGGGGCGAGAGAGCAGTACTTC.

The chain combines TRBV6-6 with TRBJ2-7, with TRBD2 matching over 7 bases. This CDR3 has 14 amino acids. The germline V gene encodes CDR1 MNHNY and CDR2 SVGAGI (reference sequence). With V trimmed by 4 bases and J by 2 bases, 5 bases remained unmatched. This chain's CDR3 is CASSLTSTTYEQYF. In DNA, the CDR3 is TGTGCCAGCAGTTTGACTAGCACGACCTACGAGCAGTACTTC.

The chain links TRBV7-2 to TRBJ1-4, with D perhaps matching TRBD1 (5 bases). The germline gives CDR1 SGHTA, CDR2 FQGNSA. The CDR3 runs 17 residues. Trimming cost V 3 bases and J 7 bases, with 21 bases left between them. The CDR3: CASSLALGRPGAEKLFF. DNA of the CDR3: TGTGCCAGCAGCTTGGCCCTAGGGAGGCCCGGGGCTGAAAAACTGTTTTTT.

This clone appeared once. This chain uses TRBV9 with TRBJ1-6; D might be TRBD1 (6 bases). Per germline, CDR1 SGDLS and CDR2 YYNGEE. V dropped 8 bases and J dropped 7 bases, with 10 bases sitting between them. The CDR3 consists of 12 residues. The CDR3 region has the DNA TGTGCCAGTCAGAGGGGGAATTCACCCCTCCACTTT. Its protein product is CASQRGNSPLHF.

The genes are TRBV4-1 and TRBJ2-1; 10 nucleotides line up with TRBD2. This CDR3 region has 15 residues. Germline lookup yields CDR1 MGHRA and CDR2 YSYEKL. V lost 4 bases, J lost 6 bases, and 6 bases stayed unmatched. The CDR3 DNA sequence: TGCGCCAGCAGCCCGACTAGCGGGTTAATCAATGAGCAGTTCTTC. Amino acids: CASSPTSGLINEQFF.

The chain combines TRBV5-1 with TRBJ2-3, with D tentatively TRBD1 or TRBD2 (5 bases each). The CDR3 is 14 amino acids. Trimming stripped 0 bases from V and 4 bases from J, with 9 bases between. Germline V lookup: CDR1 SGHRS, CDR2 YFSETQ. The CDR3 DNA reads as TGCGCCAGCAGCTTGGCCCGGGACCCAGATACGCAGTATTTT. Protein: CASSLARDPDTQYF.